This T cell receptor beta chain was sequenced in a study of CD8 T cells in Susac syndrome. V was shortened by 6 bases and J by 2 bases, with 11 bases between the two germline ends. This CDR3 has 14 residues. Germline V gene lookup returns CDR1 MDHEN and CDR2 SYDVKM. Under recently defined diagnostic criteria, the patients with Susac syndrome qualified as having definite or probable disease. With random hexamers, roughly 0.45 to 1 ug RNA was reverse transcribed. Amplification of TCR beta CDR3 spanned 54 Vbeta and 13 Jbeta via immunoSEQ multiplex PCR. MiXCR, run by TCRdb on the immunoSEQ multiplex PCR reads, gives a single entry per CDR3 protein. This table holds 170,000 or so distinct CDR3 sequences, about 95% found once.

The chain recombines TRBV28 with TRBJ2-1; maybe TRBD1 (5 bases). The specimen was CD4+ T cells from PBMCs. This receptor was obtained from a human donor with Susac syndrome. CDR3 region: CASSGQGTYNEQFF. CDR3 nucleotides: TGTGCCAGCAGCGGGCAGGGAACCTACAATGAGCAGTTCTTC.